This entry lists 32 T cell receptor beta chains sequenced from one sample in a study of graft-versus-host responses after intestinal transplantation. No antigens are known for them. Method: immunoSEQ multiplex PCR; TCRdb's copy keeps in-frame clones and lacks some. This sample has approximately 92,000 clones, with just over 90% found just once. Sequences were derived from unstimulated CD8+ T cells sorted from spleen or lymph node cells, sampled before intestinal transplant. Source of these receptors: a human donor who received an intestinal transplant.

V gene TRBV6-6 combines with J gene TRBJ2-7; maybe TRBD2 (5 bases). Germline CDR1 is MNHNY and CDR2 is SVGAGI (reference sequence). The CDR3 totals 16 residues. The V end was cut by 0 bases, the J end by 0 bases, with 12 bases between. CDR3 loop: CASSYSTLGSSYEQYF. DNA for the CDR3: TGTGCCAGCAGTTACTCGACGCTAGGGAGCTCCTACGAGCAGTACTTC.

The count of this clone is one. The chain links TRBV2 to TRBJ2-1; the match to TRBD1 covers 7 bases. The CDR3 length is 14 residues. The V gene's germline CDR1 is SNHLY and CDR2 FYNNEI. V lost 5 bases to trimming and J lost 5 bases; unmatched junction nucleotides: 6. In DNA form, the CDR3 reads TGTGCCAGCAGTTCCCGGACAGGAGACAATGAGCAGTTCTTC. This codes for CASSSRTGDNEQFF. Filled out from reference TRBV2 and TRBJ2-1, the complete variable domain reads EPEVTQTPSHQVTQMGQEVILRCVPISNHLYFYWYRQILGQKVEFLVSFYNNEISEKSEIFDDQFSVERPDGSNFTLKIRSTKLEDSAMYFCASSSRTGDNEQFFGPGTRLTVL.

CDR3 region: CASSQYRTGTDASEQFF. CDR3 DNA sequence: TGCGCCAGCAGTCAATACCGTACCGGGACAGACGCAAGTGAGCAGTTCTTC. This chain joins TRBV23-1 and TRBJ2-1; 7 nucleotides agree with TRBD1. TRBV23-1 is placed among ORFs of uncertain function. This CDR3 contains 17 residues. V lost 1 base and J lost 9; bases outside the gene matches: 15.

This clone has only one observation. V usage is TRBV29-1 and J usage is TRBJ1-4; no reliable D call. Germline CDR1 SQVTM, CDR2 ANQGSEA. V was clipped by 1 base and J by 8 bases, with 23 bases between them. The CDR3 sequence is 17 residues long. In DNA, the CDR3 is TGCAGCGTTGAAGGAACCACCCTCGGGCCCGGTTTCGAAAAACTGTTTTTT. This translates into CSVEGTTLGPGFEKLFF.

The chain joins TRBV18 to TRBJ2-1, with D maybe TRBD1 (5 bases). Germline V gene lookup returns CDR1 KGHSH and CDR2 LQKENI. The CDR3 loop spans 14 amino acids. V was clipped by 1 base and J by 14 bases, with 18 bases between them. This CDR3 reads CASSPHPSWPREFF. Written as DNA, the CDR3 is TGTGCCAGCTCACCACACCCTTCTTGGCCCAGGGAGTTCTTC.

V usage is TRBV5-6 and J usage is TRBJ1-1; a possible D gene is TRBD1 (5 bases). CDR1 is SGHDT and CDR2 is YYEEEE in the germline V gene. This CDR3 has 12 amino acids. Trimming took off 3 bases at V and 8 bases at J, with 11 bases between the two ends. Here the CDR3 DNA reads TGTGCCAGCAGCTACGGGACCTCCGAAGCTTTCTTT. Translated: CASSYGTSEAFF.

The J gene is TRBJ2-1, the V gene TRBV7-9; 7 nucleotides match TRBD2. The germline V gene encodes CDR1 SEHNR and CDR2 FQNEAQ (reference sequence). The length of the CDR3 is 16 residues. Trimming removed 2 bases from V and 6 bases from J; junction bases left unmatched: 10. The chain's CDR3 is CASSLLGLGTPNEQFF. In nucleotides, the CDR3 is TGTGCCAGCAGCTTACTAGGACTAGGAACTCCCAATGAGCAGTTCTTC.

The V call is TRBV5-6, the J call TRBJ1-2; D not resolved. The length of the CDR3 is 13 residues. Trimming took 0 bases from V and 2 from J, leaving 5 bases between them. CDR1 SGHDT and CDR2 YYEEEE come from the germline V gene. The CDR3 coding sequence is TGTGCCAGCAGCTTGGAAGGGAACTATGGCTACACCTTC. Residues: CASSLEGNYGYTF. Full variable domain (remainder filled in from reference TRBV5-6 and TRBJ1-2): DAGVTQSPTHLIKTRGQQVTLRCSPKSGHDTVSWYQQALGQGPQFIFQYYEEEERQRGNFPDRFSGHQFPNYSSELNVNALLLGDSALYLCASSLEGNYGYTFGSGTRLTVV.

J is TRBJ2-3 and V is TRBV29-1; the match to TRBD1 covers 8 bases. Germline assignment: CDR1 SQVTM and CDR2 ANQGSEA. The CDR3 runs 13 residues. J was trimmed by 4 bases and V by 6 bases; bases with no gene match: 6. The CDR3 bases are TGCAGCGTAGGGACAGGAAATTCAGATACGCAGTATTTT. This sequence encodes CSVGTGNSDTQYF.

The rearrangement links TRBV4-2 to TRBJ2-3; no clear D gene. Germline loops: CDR1 LGHNA, CDR2 YNFKEQ. Trimming pared 0 bases from V and 0 bases from J, leaving 10 bases between. This CDR3 has 16 residues. The CDR3 DNA follows: TGTGCCAGCAGCCAAGAAGTCGATGTCAGCACAGATACGCAGTATTTT. Translated: CASSQEVDVSTDTQYF.

V and J are TRBV6-5 and TRBJ1-2, with D possibly being TRBD1 (5 bases). Trimming left V 5 bases short and J 4 bases short, with 8 bases between. This CDR3 region has 12 residues. Per germline, CDR1 MNHEY and CDR2 SVGAGI. In DNA form, the CDR3 reads TGTGCCAGCAGTACCACAGGCTATGGCTACACCTTC. It encodes CASSTTGYGYTF.

A few counts support this clone. The V and J genes are TRBV7-9 and TRBJ1-4; a weak D match, TRBD1 (6 bases). The CDR3 covers 15 residues. Trimming removed 5 bases from V and 0 bases from J, with 10 bases in between. Germline V gives CDR1 SEHNR, CDR2 FQNEAQ (reference sequence). The CDR3 reads CASSQGTTTNEKLFF. Written as DNA, the CDR3 is TGTGCCAGCAGCCAGGGGACAACAACTAATGAAAAACTGTTTTTT.

This clone came up once. This chain joins TRBV13 and TRBJ2-5, with a weak D call TRBD2 (6 bases). The ends were cut back, 0 bases at V and 0 bases at J, with 11 bases in the middle. The CDR3 extends over 16 amino acids. The V gene's germline CDR1 is PRHDT and CDR2 FYEKMQ (reference sequence). CDR3 residues: CASSLGLAGYQETQYF. CDR3 nucleotides: TGTGCCAGCAGCTTAGGACTAGCCGGGTACCAAGAGACCCAGTACTTC.

The rearrangement links TRBV6-5 to TRBJ2-2, with D perhaps assigned TRBD1 or TRBD2 (7 bases each). Looked up from germline, CDR1 is MNHEY and CDR2 is SVGAGI. Trimming took off 7 bases at V and 6 bases at J, with 12 bases between the two ends. This CDR3 has 13 amino acids. The CDR3 nucleotides are TGTGCCAGCACCCAGGGGGGGCCCGGGGAGCTGTTTTTT. It codes for CASTQGGPGELFF.

The gene calls are TRBV2 and TRBJ2-7; TRBD2 matches at 8 bases. The CDR3 totals 15 residues. CDR1 is SNHLY, CDR2 FYNNEI, per germline. V was pared by 3 bases and J by 3 bases, with 7 bases of the junction left unmatched. The CDR3 DNA follows: TGTGCCAGCAGTGACAGAGCGGGGGCGAACTACGAGCAGTACTTC. It encodes CASSDRAGANYEQYF. The full variable domain, completed using reference TRBV2 and TRBJ2-7, is EPEVTQTPSHQVTQMGQEVILRCVPISNHLYFYWYRQILGQKVEFLVSFYNNEISEKSEIFDDQFSVERPDGSNFTLKIRSTKLEDSAMYFCASSDRAGANYEQYFGPGTRLTVT.

CDR3 nucleotide sequence: TGTGCCAGCAGCCATTCGGGCGAGCAGTACTTC. This encodes CASSHSGEQYF. The chain joins TRBV5-6 to TRBJ2-7; D uncertain. The CDR3 has 11 amino acids. Germline CDR1 reads SGHDT; CDR2 reads YYEEEE. V was pared by 4 bases and J by 6 bases, with 8 bases between.

The V and J genes are TRBV29-1 and TRBJ2-7, with TRBD1 matching 10 bases. The CDR3 sequence is 13 residues long. Germline loops: CDR1 SQVTM, CDR2 ANQGSEA. V dropped 7 bases and J dropped 2; count of bases not matched to a gene: 5. The DNA for the CDR3 is TGCAGCGCCGGGACAGGGGCCCCCTACGAGCAGTACTTC. Amino acids: CSAGTGAPYEQYF.

This clone appeared a single time. The chain couples TRBV6-5 to TRBJ2-1, with 11 nucleotides matching TRBD2. The germline gives CDR1 MNHEY, CDR2 SVGAGI. The CDR3 has 15 residues. With 1 base clipped from V and 8 bases from J, the junction kept 4 bases outside the gene matches. The CDR3 DNA reads TGTGCCAGCAGTTACTGGATAGCGGGGGGGTATGAGCAGTTCTTC. Translation gives CASSYWIAGGYEQFF.

The V and J genes are TRBV10-2 and TRBJ2-3, with 14 positions matching TRBD2. The J segment lost 7 bases and the V segment lost 6 bases, leaving 9 bases of the junction unmatched. Per the germline V gene, CDR1 is WSHSY and CDR2 is SAAADI. The length of the CDR3 is 16 residues. The CDR3 region has the DNA TGCGCCAGCAGCGGCGGGACTAGCGGGAGAGTGAATACGCAGTATTTT. It is translated as CASSGGTSGRVNTQYF.

The chain couples TRBV13 to TRBJ2-1; 7 positions agree with TRBD2. V shed 2 bases and J 4 bases; nucleotides not matched to a gene: 8. Looked up from germline, CDR1 is PRHDT and CDR2 is FYEKMQ (reference sequence). The CDR3 has 16 residues. In DNA, the CDR3 is TGTGCCAGCAGCTTAAGGAGACTAGCAGTATACAATGAGCAGTTCTTC. Its translation: CASSLRRLAVYNEQFF.

The J gene is TRBJ2-7, the V gene TRBV30; D ambiguous. In germline, CDR1 is GTSNPN, CDR2 SVGIG (reference sequence). This CDR3 comprises 12 residues. V was pared by 0 bases and J by 4 bases, with 7 bases between. This chain's CDR3 is CAWSVSWYEQYF. CDR3 coding DNA: TGTGCCTGGAGTGTAAGTTGGTACGAGCAGTACTTC.

The V and J genes are TRBV12-5 and TRBJ2-1; D not resolved. CDR3 size: 11 residues. Trimming left V 7 bases short and J 6 bases short, with 7 bases between. The germline CDR1 and CDR2 sequences are LGHNT and FRNRAP. The CDR3 is CASELFNEQFF. CDR3 nucleotides: TGTGCTAGTGAACTATTCAATGAGCAGTTCTTC.

The chain links TRBV10-3 to TRBJ2-1; tentatively, D is TRBD2 (6 bases). Deletions cut 0 bases from V and 7 bases from J, with 10 bases between. The CDR3 consists of 14 residues. Germline CDR1 is ENHRY and CDR2 is SYGVKD. CDR3 residues: CAISESERVNEQFF. In DNA, the CDR3 is TGTGCCATCAGTGAGTCAGAGCGGGTGAATGAGCAGTTCTTC.

This clone appeared once. The J gene is TRBJ1-2, the V gene TRBV2; D remains unclear. V gave up 3 bases and J gave up 4 bases, with 18 bases separating them. The V gene's germline CDR1 is SNHLY and CDR2 FYNNEI. The CDR3 is made up of 16 amino acids. For the CDR3, the DNA is TGTGCCAGCAGTGAGGAAACCGGTGGGTTTGGCTATGGCTACACCTTC. It specifies CASSEETGGFGYGYTF.

The genes are TRBV6-5 and TRBJ1-2; D not certain. CDR1 MNHEY and CDR2 SVGAGI come from the germline V gene. This CDR3 spans 13 amino acids. V was shortened by 0 bases and J by 0 bases, with 2 bases between the two germline ends. Here the CDR3 reads CASSYSTNYGYTF. The DNA of the CDR3 is TGTGCCAGCAGTTACTCGACTAACTATGGCTACACCTTC.

Of note for this clone: Other nucleotide sequences from this sample produce the same CDR3. V usage is TRBV15 and J usage is TRBJ2-7; D might be TRBD2 (6 bases). This CDR3 comprises 17 residues. V lost 0 bases and J 0 bases, leaving 15 bases between the germline ends. The germline gives CDR1 LNHNV, CDR2 YYDKDF (reference sequence). The CDR3 protein is CATSRDLRGESSYEQYF. The CDR3 DNA reads as TGTGCCACCAGCAGAGATCTTCGCGGGGAGAGCTCCTACGAGCAGTACTTC.

This clone was seen just once. The rearrangement joins TRBV7-2 to TRBJ2-7; TRBD2 agrees at 8 bases. CDR3 length: 17 residues. Trimming at V came to 1 base and at J to 2 bases, leaving 10 bases not matched to a gene. Per the germline V gene, CDR1 is SGHTA and CDR2 is FQGNSA. The CDR3 reads CASSLVGLAGLTYEQYF. CDR3 DNA: TGTGCCAGCAGCTTAGTCGGTCTAGCGGGCTTAACCTACGAGCAGTACTTC.

V usage is TRBV7-9 and J usage is TRBJ2-1, with 14 bases fitting TRBD2. Germline CDR1 is SEHNR and CDR2 is FQNEAQ (reference sequence). Trimming removed 5 bases from V and 5 bases from J; junction bases left unmatched: 5. The CDR3 has 16 amino acids. Here the CDR3 DNA reads TGTGCCAGCAGCCAAGAGGGACTAGCGGGGGACAATGAGCAGTTCTTC. The encoded protein is CASSQEGLAGDNEQFF.

This clone has just one count. This chain joins TRBV7-3 and TRBJ1-6, with 7 nucleotides matching TRBD1. V dropped 5 bases and J dropped 0; count of bases not matched to a gene: 7. The CDR3 spans 17 residues. Germline values: CDR1 SGHTA, CDR2 FQGTGA. The CDR3 sequence: CASSTGQPTSYNSPLHF. DNA of the CDR3: TGTGCCAGCAGCACGGGACAGCCTACCTCCTATAATTCACCCCTCCACTTT.

This chain uses TRBV7-9 with TRBJ2-3, with 7 bases lining up with TRBD1. The CDR3 runs to 16 residues. After removal of 7 bases from V and 4 bases from J, the junction contained 14 bases not matched to a gene. Germline values: CDR1 SEHNR, CDR2 FQNEAQ (reference sequence). The CDR3 is CASKQGVGGVADTQYF. The CDR3 DNA is TGTGCCAGCAAACAGGGCGTAGGGGGCGTCGCAGATACGCAGTATTTT.

The chain has TRBV21-1 and TRBJ2-1; no check of the table's D call, TRBD2, against the DNA was made. TRBV21-1 represents a pseudogene. This CDR3 region has 14 residues. The CDR3 is CASSPSGRDHEQFF. As DNA, the CDR3 is TGTGCCAGCAGCCCTAGCGGGAGGGACCATGAGCAGTTCTTC.

This clone was picked up one time. This chain uses TRBV27 with TRBJ1-2, with 11 bases lining up with TRBD1. This CDR3 comprises 14 residues. Germline V gene data show CDR1 as MNHEY and CDR2 as SMNVEV (reference sequence). J was trimmed by 4 bases and V by 3 bases; bases with no gene match: 1. CDR3 loop: CASSLGQGVYGYTF. The CDR3 coding sequence is TGTGCCAGCAGTTTGGGACAGGGGGTCTATGGCTACACCTTC.